Given below is one T cell receptor beta chain in context. The repertoire was sequenced with immunoSEQ multiplex PCR; TCRdb's copy has only in-frame clones and lacks some. Among more than 300,000 clones listed, 90% were seen once. The entry originates in a study of blood T cell repertoires in COVID-19. Germline CDR1 ENHRY, CDR2 SYGVKD. CDR3 length: 14 residues. Germline trimming cut 6 bases from V and 4 bases from J; bases unmatched to any gene: 4. V is TRBV10-3 and J is TRBJ2-2, with TRBD1 matching 8 bases. Sequencing input: PBMCs or T cells enriched from blood (not recorded which). The receptor comes from a woman aged 25 to 39 who had been exposed to COVID-19. The CDR3 protein is CAIRRQGSTGELFF. The DNA of the CDR3 is TGTGCCATCAGAAGACAGGGGAGCACCGGGGAGCTGTTTTTT.